These T cell receptor beta chains were read from a single sample in a study of technical replicates of blood from a handful of donors. TCRdb's copy holds only in-frame clones and misses some; the assay was immunoSEQ multiplex PCR. The table includes fewer than 80,000 clones, approximately 86% detected once. The material sequenced was PBMCs. The receptors shown here come from a human donor in good health. Some clones in this sample may be carry-over from other donors' samples. Both conserved end residues are trimmed from each CDR3. Each record gives: J gene, V gene, CDR3 protein.

>TRBJ2-3|TRBV11-1
ASSLRTDSTDTQY
>TRBJ2-5|TRBV7-9
ASSPSWLAGGETQY
>TRBJ2-7|TRBV5-1
ASSSGQVSYEQY
>TRBJ2-1|TRBV11-1
ASSGTSGGLLEQF
>TRBJ1-5|TRBV15
ATSSRRRGTSHQPQH
>TRBJ2-3|TRBV7-2
ASGPGSMDTQY
>TRBJ2-1|TRBV18
ASSPPDSRNEQF
>TRBJ1-3|TRBV11-2
ASSLADRGLGNTIY
>TRBJ2-7|TRBV7-6
ASSLVREIGYEQY
>TRBJ2-5|TRBV7-3
ASSLDGGETQY
>TRBJ2-2|TRBV7-2
ASNPGRAAGELF
>TRBJ2-5|TRBV9
ASSTSGLADLATQY
>TRBJ2-1|TRBV30
AWSGASGYNEQF
>TRBJ2-7|TRBV27
ASSNSGSGEQY
>TRBJ1-1|TRBV7-8
ASSLEQGGRDTEAF
>TRBJ2-7|TRBV18
ASSPNPPPTYEQY
>TRBJ1-3|TRBV5-1
ASSLGQSSGNTIY
>TRBJ1-5|TRBV4-2
ASSQDRVNQPQH
>TRBJ2-1|TRBV7-3
ASSYRTSGNNEQF
>TRBJ2-2|TRBV27
ASSLSPGPGELF
>TRBJ1-2|TRBV5-1
ASSLATFSGGDGYT
>TRBJ2-5|TRBV14
ASSQDSGSWSETQY
>TRBJ2-2|TRBV7-2
ASSSRTLRGELF
>TRBJ2-5|TRBV2
ASDPGTGYQETQY
>TRBJ1-4|TRBV19
ASSIPGATNEKLF
>TRBJ2-6|TRBV4-1
ASSPDTERISGANVLT
>TRBJ2-3|TRBV15
ATSREAGGPDTQY
>TRBJ2-1|TRBV4-1
ASSQRTSGMSTYNEQF
>TRBJ1-1|TRBV6-5
ASSNPQGGTEAF
>TRBJ1-6|TRBV4-3
ASRQNTDYNSPLH
>TRBJ1-6|TRBV7-9
ASSLIQDNSPLH
>TRBJ1-6|TRBV14
ASSLGGIDSPLH
>TRBJ2-1|TRBV9
ASSVGPLNEQF
>TRBJ1-2|TRBV28
ASSPPTGTGLFGYT
>TRBJ1-6|TRBV30
AWSVTERSPLH
>TRBJ2-5|TRBV7-2
ASSLTSGVNQETQY
>TRBJ1-5|TRBV29-1
SVAGDNSNQPQH
>TRBJ1-1|TRBV7-7
ASSHDRETEAF
>TRBJ2-4|TRBV6-1
ASSEIRNIQY
>TRBJ2-1|TRBV9
ASSVGYKREKSSYNEQF
>TRBJ1-4|TRBV19
ASSIDHGTGGLTNEKLF
>TRBJ2-3|TRBV7-9
ASSTDMQSTDTQY